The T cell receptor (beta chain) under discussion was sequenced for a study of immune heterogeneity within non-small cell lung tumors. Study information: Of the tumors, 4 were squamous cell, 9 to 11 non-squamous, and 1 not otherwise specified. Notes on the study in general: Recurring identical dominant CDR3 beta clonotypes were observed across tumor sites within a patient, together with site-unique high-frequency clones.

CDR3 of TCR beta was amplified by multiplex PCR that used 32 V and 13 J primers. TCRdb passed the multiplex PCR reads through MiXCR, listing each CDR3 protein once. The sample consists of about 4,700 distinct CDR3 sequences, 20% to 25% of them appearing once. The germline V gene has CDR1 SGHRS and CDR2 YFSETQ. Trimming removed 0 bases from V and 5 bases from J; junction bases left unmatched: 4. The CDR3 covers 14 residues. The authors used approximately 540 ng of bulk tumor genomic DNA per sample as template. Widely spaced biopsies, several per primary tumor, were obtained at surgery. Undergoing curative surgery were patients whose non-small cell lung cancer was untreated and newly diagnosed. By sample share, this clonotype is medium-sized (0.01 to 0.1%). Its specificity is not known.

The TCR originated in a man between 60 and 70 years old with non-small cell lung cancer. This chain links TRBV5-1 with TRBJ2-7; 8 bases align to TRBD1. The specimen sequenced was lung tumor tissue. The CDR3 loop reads CASSLAQGVHEQYF. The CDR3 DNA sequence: TGCGCCAGCAGCTTGGCACAGGGGGTCCACGAGCAGTACTTC.